This TCR beta chain was recovered during a study of T cells after yellow fever vaccination (dated by TCRdb to between 2018 and 2021). Background for the entire study: The SMART-Seq v4 Ultra Low Input RNA kit was used to prepare libraries from fractions with low cell numbers. To follow T-cell clones before and after both primary and booster YFV17D yellow fever vaccination, bulk TCR alpha and beta repertoires underwent longitudinal sequencing. Two healthy male donors made up the cohort, one aged 18 to 30 years and the other aged 30 to 39 years. Blood samples were taken at several timepoints before and after primary and secondary immunization, and bulk PBMC replicates and cell subsets were isolated. What the authors observed across the whole study: A small share of clonotypes was detected in both CD4 and CD8 compartments, with the overlap likely arising from convergent recombination. Most clones expanded after primary vaccination (96% of CD4 and about 85% of CD8) were re-detected after the booster, suggesting that broad memory maintenance occurred. Only a couple of donors were included in the study, so the extent to which the findings can be generalized is limited. Because abundant contaminating clonotypes from the bulk population could be contained in FACS-sorted repertoires, computational filtering was required. Compared with the primary T-cell response, the secondary T-cell response was weaker but faster, peaking on day 5 rather than day 15.

The trim is 5 bases for V and 1 base for J, with a gap of 8 bases between the germline ends. The CDR3 contains 13 residues, cysteine and phenylalanine counted. Only the CDR3 DNA stays, 39 bases, in frame from base 1. CDR1 and CDR2 (SEHNR, FQNEAQ) derive from the germline V gene (reference sequence). This clonotype came up a few times. Its binding antigen is unknown. No clone much larger than this one lies a single base away; base qualities are absent. The treatment or condition label corresponds to: live attenuated yellow fever vaccine strain. At each blood-draw timepoint, two biological replicates of bulk PBMCs were collected. A standard Ficoll-Paque protocol was used to isolate PBMCs from peripheral blood. TriZol was used to extract RNA from bulk PBMCs, CD4 and CD8 fractions, and dextramer-positive and dextramer-negative fractions. Synthesis of TCR cDNA relied on 5'RACE template switching, a step that introduced a universal primer site along with unique molecular identifiers. cDNA synthesis was primed from both the TCR alpha and TCR beta constant segments. Library amplification involved two PCR steps, and the second step added sample barcodes and sequencing adapters. Sequencing of libraries was performed on Illumina HiSeq 2500 (2x100 bp) or NovaSeq (2x150 bp). The authors processed their data as follows. Demultiplexing of reads and collapsing into UMI consensus sequences were performed with MIGEC, and V(D)J alignment was carried out with MiXCR. Clonotypes responding to the vaccine were identified with edgeR on replicate PBMC samples, with the criteria of FDR below 0.01 and a log2 fold change above 5 up to day 15. Bulk clonotypes were assigned CD4 or CD8 identity according to which sequenced CD4 or CD8 repertoire held them at higher abundance. TCRdb applied fastp at Q25 and MiXCR to the public reads, then kept only in-frame beta chains. A single entry per CDR3 protein holds the most common genes and DNA from its merged rows. In this record, the V and J calls reflect TCRdb's handling and not the investigators' own analysis. The sample table lists about 580,000 distinct CDR3 sequences, approximately 16% of them with a count of one. The ten largest clones take up roughly 17% of the sample.

Here the chain combines TRBV7-9 and TRBJ1-1, with the identity of the D gene unclear. The clonotype comes from a man aged 18 to 35 who received the YFV17D yellow fever vaccine. The source material was PBMCs, sampled 4 to 5 days after the first yellow fever vaccination. The DNA sequence reads TGTGCCAGCAGCAACCATTGGAACACTGAAGCTTTCTTT. It translates to CASSNHWNTEAFF.